The 20 T cell receptor beta chains below come from one sample, sequenced in a study of molecular identifiers for immune sequencing clone quantification. TCRdb analysed the PCR reads with MiXCR anew, one entry per CDR3 protein. The sample contains roughly 630,000 distinct CDR3 sequences, about 25% of which appear only once. Sequencing was performed on naive CD8+ T cells from blood, with Jurkat cell RNA spiked in. Subset meaning: FACS-sorted CD8+CD4-CCR7+CD45RA+ naive T cells. These receptors all come from a human donor in good health. Some libraries in this study had Jurkat cell RNA spiked in.

This clonotype was counted a few times. This rearrangement joins TRBV30 to TRBJ2-5; TRBD1 agrees at 8 bases. Looked up from germline, CDR1 is GTSNPN and CDR2 is SVGIG (reference sequence). Trimming at V came to 1 base and at J to 7 bases, leaving 2 bases not matched to a gene. This CDR3 has 12 amino acids. The CDR3 DNA is TGTGCCTGGAGTGAGACAGGGGCGACCCAGTACTTC. The encoded protein is CAWSETGATQYF.

This clonotype was recorded many times. The V gene is TRBV7-6, the J gene TRBJ2-3; D gene ambiguous. The germline gives CDR1 SGHVS, CDR2 FNYEAQ. This CDR3 spans 14 amino acids. The V end was cut by 7 bases, the J end by 0 bases, with 11 bases between. The CDR3 reads CASKGSISTDTQYF. CDR3 nucleotide sequence: TGTGCCAGCAAGGGAAGTATCAGCACAGATACGCAGTATTTT. Combining the CDR3 with reference TRBV7-6 and TRBJ2-3 gives the whole variable domain GAGVSQSPRYKVTKRGQDVALRCDPISGHVSLYWYRQALGQGPEFLTYFNYEAQQDKSGLPNDRFSAERPEGSISTLTIQRTEQRDSAMYRCASKGSISTDTQYFGPGTRLTVL.

This clonotype has a count of ten or more. The CDR3 region has the DNA TGTGCCAGCAGTGAAGACGGACTAATGAACACTGAAGCTTTCTTT. It is translated as CASSEDGLMNTEAFF. V and J are TRBV12-3 or TRBV12-4 and TRBJ1-1; D gene ambiguous. This CDR3 is built from 15 residues. V was shortened by 5 bases and J by 0 bases, with 13 bases between the two germline ends.

This clonotype was observed at least ten times. The chain recombines TRBV12-3 or TRBV12-4 with TRBJ2-4; TRBD1 is a possible D gene (6 bases). This CDR3 has 15 residues. Trimming shortened V by 4 bases and J by 0 bases, and 10 bases separated the two germline ends. The DNA for the CDR3 is TGTGCCAGCAGTTCAGGGGTCCCAGCCAAAAACATTCAGTACTTC. It codes for CASSSGVPAKNIQYF.

At least ten counts were recorded for this clonotype. The rearrangement links TRBV7-8 to TRBJ2-4; tentatively, D is TRBD1 (6 bases). The V gene's germline CDR1 is SGHVS and CDR2 FQNEAQ. The ends were cut back, 4 bases at V and 0 bases at J, with 13 bases in the middle. This CDR3 has 16 residues. The CDR3 region has the DNA TGTGCCAGCAGCTCCGGGACATGGATAGCCAAAAACATTCAGTACTTC. Translation gives CASSSGTWIAKNIQYF.

J is TRBJ2-1 and V is TRBV4-3; 11 nucleotides align to TRBD2. After removal of 4 bases from V and 3 bases from J, the junction contained 8 bases not matched to a gene. The germline V gene encodes CDR1 LGHNA and CDR2 YSLEER. This CDR3 contains 17 residues. The CDR3 is CASSPTGTSGYYNEQFF. The CDR3 DNA reads as TGCGCCAGCAGCCCTACCGGGACTAGCGGATACTACAATGAGCAGTTCTTC.

The rearrangement joins TRBV10-3 to TRBJ2-2; D not resolved. Trimming left V 8 bases short and J 3 bases short, with 4 bases between. The CDR3 is 11 residues long. The germline gives CDR1 ENHRY, CDR2 SYGVKD. CDR3 bases: TGTGCCATCCAGGACACCGGGGAGCTGTTTTTT. It is translated as CAIQDTGELFF.

This clonotype was recorded many times. V gene TRBV20-1 combines with J gene TRBJ2-7; D call uncertain. This CDR3 contains 14 residues. Trimming took 0 bases from V and 2 from J, leaving 11 bases between them. Per the germline V gene, CDR1 is DFQATT and CDR2 is SNEGSKA (reference sequence). As DNA, the CDR3 is TGCAGTGCTAGAGATCAGCACCCCACCTACGAGCAGTACTTC. Protein sequence: CSARDQHPTYEQYF.

This chain joins TRBV27 and TRBJ1-2, with a possible D match to TRBD1 (6 bases). The CDR3 has 12 amino acids. V was shortened by 7 bases and J by 4 bases, with 10 bases between the two germline ends. Germline V gives CDR1 MNHEY, CDR2 SMNVEV (reference sequence). The CDR3 sequence is CASKTGSYGYTF. For the CDR3, the DNA is TGTGCCAGCAAAACAGGGTCCTATGGCTACACCTTC.

The CDR3 nucleotides are TGCAGCGTTGAGGAAACCTACGAGCAGTACTTC. Translating it yields CSVEETYEQYF. V gene TRBV29-1 combines with J gene TRBJ2-7; D unresolved. The V gene lost 3 bases and the J gene lost 2 bases, with 5 bases spanning the gap. CDR1 is SQVTM and CDR2 is ANQGSEA in the germline V gene. This CDR3 region has 11 residues.

There are many counts of this clonotype. V and J are TRBV4-3 and TRBJ1-2; D is ambiguous. V was clipped by 0 bases and J by 1 base, with 12 bases between them. CDR1 is LGHNA, CDR2 YSLEER, per germline. This CDR3 region has 16 residues. CDR3 loop: CASSQDLTRDNYGYTF. For the CDR3, the DNA is TGCGCCAGCAGCCAAGACTTGACGAGAGATAACTATGGCTACACCTTC.

J is TRBJ1-3 and V is TRBV4-3, with D unresolved. Germline loops: CDR1 LGHNA, CDR2 YSLEER. The CDR3 covers 17 residues. Trimming cost V 3 bases and J 0 bases, with 15 bases left between them. The CDR3 loop is CASSQAWFGSSGNTIYF. CDR3 DNA sequence: TGCGCCAGCAGCCAGGCCTGGTTTGGAAGCTCTGGAAACACCATATATTTT.

The CDR3 region is CASKLVPDQETQYF. Written as DNA, the CDR3 is TGTGCCAGCAAGTTGGTCCCCGACCAAGAGACCCAGTACTTC. This chain links TRBV2 with TRBJ2-5; D unresolved. The CDR3 extends over 14 amino acids. Trimming cost V 7 bases and J 0 bases, with 12 bases left between them. Germline V gene data show CDR1 as SNHLY and CDR2 as FYNNEI.

In this sample, this clonotype turned up a few times. The chain combines TRBV20-1 with TRBJ2-5; tentatively, D is TRBD1 (5 bases). Germline loops: CDR1 DFQATT, CDR2 SNEGSKA (reference sequence). This CDR3 comprises 13 residues. Trimming took off 0 bases at V and 5 bases at J, with 10 bases between the two ends. In nucleotides, the CDR3 is TGCAGTGCTAGAGAGACAGCGACTGAGACCCAGTACTTC. Translation gives CSARETATETQYF.

This clonotype was seen a handful of times. V is TRBV5-5 and J is TRBJ2-2, with D perhaps given as TRBD1 or TRBD2 (5 bases each). In germline, CDR1 is SGHKS, CDR2 YYEKEE (reference sequence). Trimming removed 4 bases from V and 7 bases from J, with 14 bases in between. The CDR3 sequence is 14 residues long. The CDR3 protein is CASSPWDGNGELFF. The CDR3 region has the DNA TGTGCCAGCAGCCCCTGGGACGGAAACGGGGAGCTGTTTTTT.

This clonotype has at least ten counts. The V and J genes are TRBV4-3 and TRBJ2-3; 7 bases align to TRBD1. V was pared by 3 bases and J by 1 base, with 4 bases of the junction left unmatched. The CDR3 has 15 residues. Germline-derived CDR1 and CDR2 are LGHNA and YSLEER. CDR3 DNA sequence: TGCGCCAGCAGCCAGGGACAGAGCCGCACAGATACGCAGTATTTT. Amino acid sequence: CASSQGQSRTDTQYF.

The chain is built from TRBV19 and TRBJ2-1; D is unclear. The length of the CDR3 is 12 residues. The V gene lost 5 bases and the J gene lost 5 bases, with 7 bases spanning the gap. Germline assignment: CDR1 LNHDA and CDR2 SQIVND (reference sequence). The CDR3 DNA follows: TGTGCCAGTAGTTCTGATAACAATGAGCAGTTCTTC. Translating gives CASSSDNNEQFF. Full variable domain (remainder filled in from reference TRBV19 and TRBJ2-1): DGGITQSPKYLFRKEGQNVTLSCEQNLNHDAMYWYRQDPGQGLRLIYYSQIVNDFQKGDIAEGYSVSREKKESFPLTVTSAQKNPTAFYLCASSSDNNEQFFGPGTRLTVL.

This chain links TRBV4-3 with TRBJ2-7; D not resolved. The V gene's germline CDR1 is LGHNA and CDR2 YSLEER. The ends were cut back, 0 bases at V and 2 bases at J, with 11 bases in the middle. This CDR3 has 15 amino acids. The CDR3 DNA is TGCGCCAGCAGCCAAGATCTTTCACTTCCCTACGAGCAGTACTTC. Its protein product is CASSQDLSLPYEQYF.

The chain combines TRBV13 with TRBJ1-4; 7 bases agree with TRBD1. Per the germline V gene, CDR1 is PRHDT and CDR2 is FYEKMQ (reference sequence). Unmatched junction bases numbered 7, after V lost 10 bases and J lost 5 bases. The CDR3 contains 13 residues. The CDR3 reads CATRDSSNEKLFF. The CDR3 DNA sequence: TGTGCCACACGGGACAGCTCAAATGAAAAACTGTTTTTT.

This clonotype occurred many times. The chain is built from TRBV10-3 and TRBJ2-5, with D possibly matching TRBD2 (6 bases). Trimming left V 4 bases short and J 2 bases short, with 20 bases between. CDR3 length: 17 amino acids. Germline V gene data show CDR1 as ENHRY and CDR2 as SYGVKD. Here the CDR3 reads CAISVTYPGLRQETQYF. Written as DNA, the CDR3 is TGTGCCATCAGTGTTACCTACCCGGGACTCCGTCAAGAGACCCAGTACTTC.